This is a list of T cell receptor delta chains from one sample in a study of Vδ1+ human thymocytes. TCRdb reapplied CATT to the multiplex PCR reads. The table lists more than 50,000 delta-chain clones, approximately 15% of them singletons. Sequenced input: Vdelta1+ gamma-delta thymocytes from the thymus. Receptors were obtained from a girl under three years old who had congenital heart surgery. CDR3s include the opening cysteine and the closing phenylalanine or tryptophan. A D gene is named only where the DNA matches it firmly.

v_gene	d_gene	j_gene	CDR3aa
TRDV1	TRDD3	TRDJ1	CALKSGRGIGDKLIF
TRDV1	.	TRDJ1	CALGKLPTTDKLIF
TRDV1	.	TRDJ1	CALGDPLTPSTTTRYTDKLIF
TRDV2	.	TRDJ1	CACDTPPQWGPYTDKLIF
TRDV1	TRDD3	TRDJ1	CALGEGTSFHFTGGYARPYTDKLIF
TRDV1	TRDD3	TRDJ1	CALGELNFLPGGYQYTDKLIF
TRDV2	.	TRDJ1	CACDTLATDKLIF
TRDV1	TRDD3	TRDJ1	CALGLLGEGDWGRKYTDKLIF
TRDV1	TRDD2	TRDJ1	CALGEASYGTGSNTDKLIF
TRDV1	.	TRDJ1	CALGEQPKPTGLHTDKLIF
TRDV1	TRDD3	TRDJ1	CALGGRVLGDTINTDKLIF
TRDV1	TRDD2	TRDJ1	CALGEYPSLPTLPREADKLIF
TRDV1	TRDD3	TRDJ1	CALGELAAAFYWGDNDFFYTDKLIF
TRDV1	TRDD3	TRDJ1	CALGEPPWPPRGYFSPYTDKLIF
TRDV1	TRDD3	TRDJ1	CALGYTGIHYTDKLIF
TRDV1	TRDD3	TRDJ1	CALGERGYLALAGGYRLIF
TRDV1	.	TRDJ1	CALGDLTSQVPGDALTDKLIF
TRDV1	TRDD3	TRDJ1	CALGELRPSHYTVLGVPPYTDKLIF
TRDV1	.	TRDJ1	CALGEGIKLIF
TRAV29/DV5	.	TRDJ1	CAAKRPTQIRLKLIF
TRDV1	.	TRDJ1	CALGDNPSPVIKPHTYNDKLIF
TRDV1	.	TRDJ1	CALGASYPRGTPFSYTDKLIF
TRDV1	TRDD3	TRDJ1	CALGEGPTSKRYWGDGDKLIF
TRAV29/DV5	.	TRDJ1	CAARRVNYRVQLLQPLGVADKLIF
TRDV1	TRDD3	TRDJ1	CALGEIGGGYIPYTDKLIF
TRDV1	.	TRDJ1	CALGELWTPCTPHSTDKLIF
TRDV1	.	TRDJ1	CALGEGRLLGTSKWGGDTDKLIF
TRDV1	.	TRDJ1	CALGEGRDLRESDKLIF
TRDV1	TRDD2	TRDJ1	CALGEPSSTGAYTDKLIF
TRDV1	.	TRDJ1	CALGELHHTDKLIF
TRDV1	TRDD3	TRDJ1	CALGELPSPGGNTDKLIF
TRDV1	TRDD3	TRDJ1	CALGALSSGIRKFDKLIF
TRDV1	.	TRDJ1	CALGEPFGTSPNKLIF
TRDV1	TRDD3	TRDJ1	CALGEISRYWGNPYTDKLIF
TRDV1	TRDD3	TRDJ1	CALGELVPTLYWGIRVLTDKLIF
TRDV2	TRDD3	TRDJ1	CACDTPRPAPNIPRRGYVLNSYTDKLIF
TRDV1	.	TRDJ1	CALGPLVFLPGKLIF
TRDV1	.	TRDJ1	CALGEPSSFSRGLGTDKLIF
TRDV1	TRDD3	TRDJ1	CALGGPKGDTYTDKLIF
TRDV1	TRDD3	TRDJ1	CALGELFPDLGDTRSTDKLIF
TRDV1	.	TRDJ1	CALGELLGQPNADKLIF
TRDV1	.	TRDJ1	CALGAWRFLPHGTYTDKLIF
TRDV1	TRDD3	TRDJ1	CALGWLPGVYWGTQYTDKLIF
TRDV1	TRDD3	TRDJ1	CALGGSPPSELGMGLDKLIF
TRDV1	TRDD3	TRDJ1	CALGEPTGVPGKVTDKLIF
TRDV1	TRDD3	TRDJ1	CALGERSFLRGGILVGYTDKLIF
TRDV1	.	TRDJ1	CALGVKSRRLLDTDKLIF